The T cell receptor (beta chain) described here comes from a study of blood T cell repertoires in COVID-19. Study in general: The United States, Italy and Spain supplied acute and convalescent COVID-19 samples.

There are 15 residues in the CDR3. CDR1 is MNHEY and CDR2 is SVGAGI in the germline V gene. V was clipped by 2 bases and J by 6 bases; unmatched bases: 4. How the authors handled the data: By means of reference gene primer amplification, nucleated cell counts were estimated. Produced via immunoSEQ multiplex PCR; TCRdb's table is partial and in-frame only. V, J and clone size derive from that table, while D and trimming were established from the DNA sequence. This table holds tens of thousands of clones, roughly 82% found once. The clonotype comes from a human donor in a cohort sampled during active COVID-19. The chain carries TRBV6-5 and TRBJ2-7; the match to TRBD2 covers 13 bases. Sequenced sample: peripheral blood. The CDR3 DNA is TGTGCCAGCAGTTACCTGGGACTAGCGGGAAGCGAGCAGTACTTC. It yields the protein CASSYLGLAGSEQYF.